This record covers a single TCR beta chain. Its specificity is unknown. The data are from a study of T cell responses to AZD1222 COVID-19 vaccine. Background on the study: Pooling of second doses given at about 4 or about 12 weeks was done. General study results and limits: Baseline serostatus was positive in only six AZD1222 recipients. The donors showed a predominance of white British ancestry and of females, with possible underestimation of clonal diversity. As reported, nearly half of all spike-specific TCRs target variant regions that are unmutated.

Using immunoSEQ multiplex PCR, the repertoire was profiled, and TCRdb retains in-frame clones only, with some absent. In the table there are roughly 150,000 clones, about 89% of which are singletons. CDR1 is MDHEN, CDR2 SYDVKM, per germline. This CDR3 comprises 16 residues. With 4 bases clipped from V and 1 base from J, the junction kept 7 bases outside the gene matches. J is TRBJ1-2 and V is TRBV28, with 9 bases aligning to TRBD1. The TCR comes from an adult in good health. The material sequenced was peripheral blood, taken on day 0 of AZD1222 vaccination. The CDR3 region is CASSYGDRAINYGYTF. The CDR3 DNA reads TGTGCCAGCAGTTACGGGGACAGGGCCATTAACTATGGCTACACCTTC.